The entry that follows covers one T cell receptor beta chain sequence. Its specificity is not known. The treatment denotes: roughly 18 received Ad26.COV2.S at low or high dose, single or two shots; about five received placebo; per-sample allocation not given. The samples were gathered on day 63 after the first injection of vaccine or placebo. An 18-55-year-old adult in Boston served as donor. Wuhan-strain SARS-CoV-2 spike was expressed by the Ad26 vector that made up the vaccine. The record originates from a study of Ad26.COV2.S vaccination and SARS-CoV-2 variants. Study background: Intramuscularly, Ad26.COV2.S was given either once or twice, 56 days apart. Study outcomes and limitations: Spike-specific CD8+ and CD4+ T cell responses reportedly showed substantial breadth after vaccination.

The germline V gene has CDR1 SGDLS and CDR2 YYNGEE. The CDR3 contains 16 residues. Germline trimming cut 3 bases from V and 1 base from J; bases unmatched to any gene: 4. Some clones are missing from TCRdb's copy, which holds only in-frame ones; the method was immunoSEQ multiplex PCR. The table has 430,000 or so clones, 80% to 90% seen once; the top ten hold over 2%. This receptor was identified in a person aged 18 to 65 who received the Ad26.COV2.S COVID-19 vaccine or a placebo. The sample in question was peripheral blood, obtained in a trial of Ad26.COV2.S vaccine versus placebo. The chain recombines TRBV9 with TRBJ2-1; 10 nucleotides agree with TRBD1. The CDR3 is CASSERGQGSYNEQFF. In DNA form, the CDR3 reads TGTGCCAGCAGCGAGAGGGGACAGGGGTCCTACAATGAGCAGTTCTTC.